Below, 21 T cell receptor beta chains from the same sample are listed, as sequenced in a study of control samples from healthy donors and cancer patients. The protocol was immunoSEQ multiplex PCR, while the TCRdb copy is restricted to in-frame clones and leaves out a portion. The profile shows around 40,000 clones, around 90% of them singletons. Material for sequencing was PBMCs. The receptor source for this set is a woman between 35 and 50 years old with head and neck cancer.

J is TRBJ2-7 and V is TRBV4-1, with unresolved D. This CDR3 comprises 12 residues. Germline V gene data show CDR1 as MGHRA and CDR2 as YSYEKL. Trimming left V 1 base short and J 4 bases short, with 5 bases between. The CDR3 region is CASSQVGYEQYF. Here the CDR3 DNA reads TGCGCCAGCAGCCAAGTGGGGTACGAGCAGTACTTC.

The J gene is TRBJ2-5, the V gene TRBV18; TRBD1 aligns across 9 bases. Germline V CDR1 and CDR2: KGHSH, LQKENI. The V segment lost 3 bases and the J segment 6 bases; nucleotides outside the gene matches: 8. The CDR3 spans 15 residues. The CDR3 DNA sequence: TGTGCCAGCTCACCCCCAACAGGGGGCGGGAAGACCCAGTACTTC. It encodes CASSPPTGGGKTQYF.

The chain uses TRBV28 and TRBJ1-5; 8 nucleotides line up with TRBD1. V gave up 3 bases and J gave up 6 bases; unmatched junction bases: 7. This CDR3 is 15 amino acids long. Germline CDR1 reads MDHEN; CDR2 reads SYDVKM. For the CDR3, the DNA is TGTGCCAGCAGTTTGTCGAGACAGGGGCCTCAGCCCCAGCATTTT. Amino acid sequence: CASSLSRQGPQPQHF.

The chain combines TRBV11-2 with TRBJ1-1; the D gene is possibly TRBD1 (5 bases). Germline-derived CDR1 and CDR2 are SGHAT and FQNNGV. The CDR3 spans 15 residues. Trimming stripped 3 bases from V and 3 bases from J, with 14 bases between. The CDR3 loop is CASSLQGGWDTEAFF. The CDR3 DNA reads as TGTGCCAGCAGCTTGCAGGGAGGGTGGGACACTGAAGCTTTCTTT.

The J gene is TRBJ2-2, the V gene TRBV6-2 or TRBV6-3; 10 positions match TRBD2. V shed 5 bases and J 0 bases; nucleotides not matched to a gene: 3. This CDR3 is built from 16 residues. From germline, CDR1 is MNHEY and CDR2 SVGEGT. CDR3 bases: TGTGCCAGCAGTAGCGGGGGGGCTTCGAACACCGGGGAGCTGTTTTTT. Encoded protein: CASSSGGASNTGELFF.

The V gene is TRBV5-6, the J gene TRBJ1-4, with 8 bases aligning to TRBD1. Germline CDR1 SGHDT, CDR2 YYEEEE. Trimming removed 2 bases from V and 0 bases from J; junction bases left unmatched: 3. This CDR3 has 16 amino acids. The CDR3 DNA sequence: TGTGCCAGCAGCTTCCGGACAGGGACAACTAATGAAAAACTGTTTTTT. Translation gives CASSFRTGTTNEKLFF. The whole variable domain, remainder taken from reference TRBV5-6 and TRBJ1-4, is DAGVTQSPTHLIKTRGQQVTLRCSPKSGHDTVSWYQQALGQGPQFIFQYYEEEERQRGNFPDRFSGHQFPNYSSELNVNALLLGDSALYLCASSFRTGTTNEKLFFGSGTQLSVL.

The chain couples TRBV2 to TRBJ1-2; D not resolved. V lost 2 bases, J lost 4 bases, and 5 bases lay in between. The CDR3 has 12 residues. Germline-derived CDR1 and CDR2 are SNHLY and FYNNEI. CDR3: CASSETSYGYTF. The CDR3 DNA sequence: TGTGCCAGCAGTGAAACCTCCTATGGCTACACCTTC. The complete variable domain, with remaining parts taken from reference TRBV2 and TRBJ1-2, reads EPEVTQTPSHQVTQMGQEVILRCVPISNHLYFYWYRQILGQKVEFLVSFYNNEISEKSEIFDDQFSVERPDGSNFTLKIRSTKLEDSAMYFCASSETSYGYTFGSGTRLTVV.

The chain carries TRBV6-5 and TRBJ1-1; a possible D gene is TRBD1 (6 bases). Germline CDR1 and CDR2: MNHEY and SVGAGI. The CDR3 runs 14 residues. Trimming stripped 0 bases from V and 5 bases from J, with 10 bases between. The CDR3 protein is CASSYSYRVTEAFF. CDR3 nucleotides: TGTGCCAGCAGTTACTCCTACAGGGTGACTGAAGCTTTCTTT.

This clone was recorded only once. The chain couples TRBV7-3 to TRBJ1-1; possibly TRBD1 for D (5 bases). Germline V lookup: CDR1 SGHTA, CDR2 FQGTGA. CDR3 length equals 12 residues. V gave up 6 bases and J gave up 9 bases, with 14 bases separating them. In DNA, the CDR3 is TGTGCCAGCAGGGGGGGAGGGACGCAAGCTTTCTTT. This codes for CASRGGGTQAFF.

This clone was picked up a small number of times. The same CDR3 arises from other DNA sequences in this sample as well. CDR3 sequence: CASSLASYEQYF. CDR3 nucleotides: TGTGCCAGCAGTTTAGCTTCTTACGAGCAGTACTTC. The chain combines TRBV12-3 or TRBV12-4 with TRBJ2-7, with unresolved D. CDR3 length: 12 residues. Trimming removed 0 bases from V and 4 bases from J, with 4 bases in between.

The rearrangement joins TRBV14 to TRBJ2-3, with D possibly matching TRBD2 (6 bases). There are 18 residues in the CDR3. Looked up from germline, CDR1 is SGHDN and CDR2 is FVKESK. The V end was cut by 0 bases, the J end by 0 bases, with 16 bases between. This CDR3 is CASSQDIPAGTSTDTQYF. CDR3 DNA sequence: TGTGCCAGCAGCCAAGATATTCCAGCGGGTACTAGCACAGATACGCAGTATTTT.

The J gene is TRBJ1-1, the V gene TRBV27, with D unclear. The V end was cut by 6 bases, the J end by 3 bases, with 11 bases between. CDR1 and CDR2 from the germline V gene are MNHEY and SMNVEV (reference sequence). The CDR3 extends over 13 amino acids. This chain's CDR3 is CASSRRRDTEAFF. The DNA of the CDR3 is TGTGCCAGCAGCCGGAGGAGGGACACTGAAGCTTTCTTT.

The chain couples TRBV5-1 to TRBJ2-7, with unresolved D. The V gene's germline CDR1 is SGHRS and CDR2 YFSETQ. V lost 5 bases, J lost 4 bases, and 13 bases lay in between. This CDR3 contains 13 residues. The CDR3 DNA is TGCGCCAGCAGTTATCTCAATTCGTACGAGCAGTACTTC. Protein sequence: CASSYLNSYEQYF.

The chain joins TRBV5-8 to TRBJ1-3, with D possibly matching TRBD1 (5 bases). The V end lost 2 bases, the J end lost 4 bases, and 19 bases lay between the germline ends. This CDR3 region has 17 residues. CDR1 is SGHTS and CDR2 is YDEGEE in the germline V gene. The CDR3 bases are TGTGCCAGCAGCTTTCTTTCCTCAGGGTCGCGGGGAAACACCATATATTTT. It specifies CASSFLSSGSRGNTIYF.

The chain recombines TRBV10-1 with TRBJ2-1; 10 positions agree with TRBD2. Per germline, CDR1 WNHNN and CDR2 SYGVQD (reference sequence). This CDR3 contains 15 residues. The junction had 7 bases not matched to a gene; V was cut back by 4 bases and J by 7 bases. The CDR3 nucleotides are TGCGCCAGCAGTGCAGGACCGGGACTAGCGAATGAGCAGTTCTTC. Protein: CASSAGPGLANEQFF.

Remarks on this clone: Other DNA sequences in this specimen translate into the identical CDR3. The J gene is TRBJ2-7, the V gene TRBV29-1; 8 nucleotides line up with TRBD1. The CDR3 runs to 11 residues. Germline V gives CDR1 SQVTM, CDR2 ANQGSEA. V shed 6 bases, J shed 6 bases, and the junction held 4 bases outside the gene matches. CDR3 loop: CSVITGGEQYF. The CDR3 DNA follows: TGCAGCGTGATAACAGGGGGCGAGCAGTACTTC.

This sequence joins TRBV7-3 and TRBJ2-7; TRBD1 might be the D (6 bases). In germline, CDR1 is SGHTA, CDR2 FQGTGA. This CDR3 spans 13 amino acids. The V end was cut by 2 bases, the J end by 3 bases, with 8 bases between. The CDR3 loop reads CASSLYRDYEQYF. The CDR3 DNA reads TGTGCCAGCAGCTTATACAGGGACTACGAGCAGTACTTC.

The chain couples TRBV12-3 or TRBV12-4 to TRBJ1-1; no clear D. Trimming left V 2 bases short and J 1 base short, with 5 bases between. The CDR3 runs to 13 residues. Written as DNA, the CDR3 is TGTGCCAGCAGTTTATACGCGAACACTGAAGCTTTCTTT. This encodes CASSLYANTEAFF.

V is TRBV2 and J is TRBJ1-5; possible D gene TRBD1, 5 bases. Germline V gene lookup returns CDR1 SNHLY and CDR2 FYNNEI. V gave up 5 bases and J gave up 3 bases, with 20 bases separating them. CDR3 length equals 17 residues. The CDR3 nucleotides are TGTGCCAGCAGTAAGTTTCGGCAGGGTCGGCTCAATCAGCCCCAGCATTTT. It encodes CASSKFRQGRLNQPQHF.

This chain connects TRBV5-5 to TRBJ2-3; the D is unclear. The CDR3 runs to 12 residues. Trimming pared 1 base from V and 5 bases from J, leaving 5 bases between. The germline gives CDR1 SGHKS, CDR2 YYEKEE (reference sequence). DNA for the CDR3: TGTGCCAGCAGCTTGAATATAGATACGCAGTATTTT. Translating it yields CASSLNIDTQYF.

This chain links TRBV18 with TRBJ1-3; a weak D match, TRBD1 (6 bases). V lost 2 bases and J 1 base, leaving 15 bases between the germline ends. The CDR3 consists of 17 residues. Germline CDR1 reads KGHSH; CDR2 reads LQKENI. The chain's CDR3 is CASSPVASQGSGNTIYF. The CDR3 DNA follows: TGTGCCAGCTCACCAGTGGCCTCACAGGGATCTGGAAACACCATATATTTT.